The entry that follows covers one TCR beta chain sequence. Its antigen is not identified. Each CDR3 protein gets one entry after TCRdb re-called the 5' RACE reads with MiXCR. The sample has 200,000 to 300,000 distinct CDR3 sequences, approximately 7.8% seen once; the top ten hold around 5.4%. The sample originates from a study of identical twins. General study results and limits: With monozygotic twins, out-of-frame TCR alpha sharing exceeded what models estimated.

These sequences were also reported in another study, on yellow fever vaccine responses in identical twins.

This clonotype was obtained from a woman younger than 30 in good health. What was sequenced was CD8+ T cells sorted from blood.

The CDR3 region has the DNA TGTGCCAGCAGTCTACGTTTCGGTTCCAGGGGGCGTCAATATGGCTACACCTTC. It specifies CASSLRFGSRGRQYGYTF. V is TRBV12-3 or TRBV12-4 and J is TRBJ1-2; 8 nucleotides match TRBD1. CDR3 length equals 18 residues. Trimming cost V 5 bases and J 5 bases; bases outside gene matches: 19.